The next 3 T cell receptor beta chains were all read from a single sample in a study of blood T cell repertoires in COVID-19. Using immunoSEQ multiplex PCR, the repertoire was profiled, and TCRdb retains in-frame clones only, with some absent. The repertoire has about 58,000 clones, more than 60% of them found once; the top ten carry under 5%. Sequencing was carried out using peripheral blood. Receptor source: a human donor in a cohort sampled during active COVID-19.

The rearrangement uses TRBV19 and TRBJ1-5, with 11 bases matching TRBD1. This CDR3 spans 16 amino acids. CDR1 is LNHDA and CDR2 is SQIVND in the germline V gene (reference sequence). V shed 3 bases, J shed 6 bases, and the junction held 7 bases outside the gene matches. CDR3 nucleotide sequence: TGTGCCAGTAGTATCCTTGGACAGGGGGCAGGTCAGCCCCAGCATTTT. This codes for CASSILGQGAGQPQHF.

The CDR3 sequence is CASSLTDRTGNTIYF. CDR3 coding DNA: TGTGCCAGCAGCTTAACGGACAGGACTGGAAACACCATATATTTT. The rearrangement joins TRBV5-6 to TRBJ1-3, with 7 nucleotides matching TRBD1. This CDR3 has 15 residues. V was pared by 2 bases and J by 2 bases, with 4 bases of the junction left unmatched. Looked up from germline, CDR1 is SGHDT and CDR2 is YYEEEE.

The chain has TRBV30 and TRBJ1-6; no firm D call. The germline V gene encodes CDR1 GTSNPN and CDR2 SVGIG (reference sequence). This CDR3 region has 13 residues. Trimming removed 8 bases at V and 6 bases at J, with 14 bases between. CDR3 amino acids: CALREVTNSPLHF. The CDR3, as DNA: TGTGCCCTACGAGAGGTCACTAATTCACCCCTCCACTTT. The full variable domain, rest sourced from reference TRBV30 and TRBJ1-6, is SQTIHQWPATLVQPVGSPLSLECTVEGTSNPNLYWYRQAAGRGLQLLFYSVGIGQISSEVPQNLSASRPQDRQFILSSKKLLLSDSGFYLCALREVTNSPLHFGNGTRLTVT.